The 10 T cell receptor beta chains given below trace back to one sample, sequenced in a study of early T cells in non-severe SARS-CoV-2 infection. TCRdb independently ran MiXCR on the 5' RACE reads; one entry per CDR3 protein. The table lists more than 95,000 distinct CDR3 sequences, 15% of them singletons. Sequencing input: whole blood. These receptors were taken from an adult who was a healthcare worker with PCR-confirmed SARS-CoV-2 infection or an uninfected control (not recorded which).

A few counts support this clonotype. The chain carries TRBV12-3 or TRBV12-4 and TRBJ2-3; 13 nucleotides match TRBD2. J lost 1 base, V lost 4 bases, and 11 bases had no gene match. The CDR3 extends over 19 amino acids. CDR3 DNA: TGTGCCAGCAGTTCTTCCTGGACTAGCGGGGGAGTTGGCACAGATACGCAGTATTTT. This gives the protein CASSSSWTSGGVGTDTQYF.

The CDR3 protein is CASTTGQPLTGELFF. The CDR3 DNA sequence: TGTGCCAGCACGACGGGACAGCCCTTGACCGGGGAGCTGTTTTTT. The chain employs TRBV6-6 and TRBJ2-2, with TRBD1 matching 7 bases. CDR1 MNHNY and CDR2 SVGAGI come from the germline V gene (reference sequence). This CDR3 region has 15 residues. The V and J ends lost 7 bases and 5 bases, in that order; junction bases with no gene match: 10.

CDR3: CASSIGSSSYEQYF. The DNA for the CDR3 is TGTGCCAGCAGTATAGGCTCGAGCTCCTACGAGCAGTACTTC. The V and J genes are TRBV2 and TRBJ2-7; D remains ambiguous. Between the trimmed V and J ends, which lost 5 bases and 0 bases, there was a span of 11 bases. Germline V CDR1 and CDR2: SNHLY, FYNNEI. The CDR3 loop spans 14 amino acids. Filled out from reference TRBV2 and TRBJ2-7, the complete variable domain reads EPEVTQTPSHQVTQMGQEVILRCVPISNHLYFYWYRQILGQKVEFLVSFYNNEISEKSEIFDDQFSVERPDGSNFTLKIRSTKLEDSAMYFCASSIGSSSYEQYFGPGTRLTVT.

This clonotype showed up just a few times. This chain links TRBV15 with TRBJ1-1; D unclear. V was cut by 0 bases and J by 8 bases, with 10 bases left in between. Germline CDR1 LNHNV, CDR2 YYDKDF (reference sequence). This CDR3 has 13 amino acids. The CDR3 sequence is CATSRDNWEEAFF. DNA for the CDR3: TGTGCCACCAGCAGAGATAATTGGGAGGAAGCTTTCTTT.

This clonotype turned up a few times. The rearrangement joins TRBV10-3 to TRBJ1-6; a weak D match, TRBD1 (5 bases). The CDR3 is made up of 13 amino acids. Looked up from germline, CDR1 is ENHRY and CDR2 is SYGVKD. V was cut by 5 bases and J by 10 bases, with 12 bases left in between. As DNA, the CDR3 is TGTGCCATCAGTTTTGGGGGTAACTCACCCCTCCACTTT. Its protein product is CAISFGGNSPLHF.

This chain links TRBV4-1 with TRBJ2-1; 10 bases line up with TRBD2. CDR1 MGHRA and CDR2 YSYEKL come from the germline V gene. The CDR3 loop spans 20 amino acids. J gave up 4 bases and V 4 bases, and 19 bases lay outside the gene matches. The CDR3 nucleotides read TGCGCCAGCAGCCCGGCCGGGACTAGCGCCGCTCCCCCGGGGTACAATGAGCAGTTCTTC. Amino acid sequence: CASSPAGTSAAPPGYNEQFF.

This clonotype occurred many times. The rearrangement uses TRBV12-3 or TRBV12-4 and TRBJ1-4; D is undetermined. CDR3 size: 15 residues. V was trimmed by 5 bases and J by 2 bases, leaving 12 bases between them. DNA for the CDR3: TGTGCCAGCAGTCCCCGGCAGTCGACTAATGAAAAACTGTTTTTT. Translating it yields CASSPRQSTNEKLFF.

The table lists this clonotype with a few counts. The CDR3 loop reads CASTRGSYNSPLHF. CDR3 sequence (DNA): TGTGCCAGCACCCGGGGCTCCTATAATTCACCCCTCCACTTT. V and J are TRBV7-8 and TRBJ1-6; D remains ambiguous. The CDR3 contains 14 residues. The V end lost 7 bases, the J end lost 0 bases, and 7 bases lay between the germline ends. The germline V gene encodes CDR1 SGHVS and CDR2 FQNEAQ. Full variable domain (rest looked up from reference TRBV7-8 and TRBJ1-6): GAGVSQSPRYKVAKRGQDVALRCDPISGHVSLFWYQQALGQGPEFLTYFQNEAQLDKSGLPSDRFFAERPEGSVSTLKIQRTQQEDSAVYLCASTRGSYNSPLHFGNGTRLTVT.

This clonotype was found many times. The chain uses TRBV2 and TRBJ2-3, with 10 bases fitting TRBD1. CDR1 SNHLY and CDR2 FYNNEI come from the germline V gene. The CDR3 sequence is 16 residues long. Trimming removed 9 bases from V and 0 bases from J; junction bases left unmatched: 9. CDR3 protein: CASGTGVTTSTDTQYF. CDR3 DNA sequence: TGTGCCAGTGGGACAGGGGTTACTACTAGCACAGATACGCAGTATTTT.

This clonotype was seen a handful of times. V and J are TRBV6-5 and TRBJ1-1, with D hard to call. Germline V CDR1 and CDR2: MNHEY, SVGAGI. V was shortened by 0 bases and J by 11 bases, with 10 bases between the two germline ends. The CDR3 runs 12 residues. CDR3 residues: CASSYSTESAFF. CDR3 in DNA: TGTGCCAGCAGTTACTCGACCGAATCGGCTTTCTTT.